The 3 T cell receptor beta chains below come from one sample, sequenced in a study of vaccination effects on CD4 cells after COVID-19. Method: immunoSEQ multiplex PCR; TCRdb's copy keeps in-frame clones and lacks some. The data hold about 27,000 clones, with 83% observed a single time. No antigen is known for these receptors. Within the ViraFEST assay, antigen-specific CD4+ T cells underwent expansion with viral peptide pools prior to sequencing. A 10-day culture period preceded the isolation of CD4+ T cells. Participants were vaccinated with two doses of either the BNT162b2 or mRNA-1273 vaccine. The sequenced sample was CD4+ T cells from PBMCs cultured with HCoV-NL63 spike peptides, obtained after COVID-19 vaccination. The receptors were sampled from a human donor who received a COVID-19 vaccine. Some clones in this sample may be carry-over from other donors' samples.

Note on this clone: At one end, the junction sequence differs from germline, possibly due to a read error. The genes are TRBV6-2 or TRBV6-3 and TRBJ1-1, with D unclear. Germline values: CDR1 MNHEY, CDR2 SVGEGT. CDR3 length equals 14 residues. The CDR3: CASSPVSVYPGGYF. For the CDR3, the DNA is TGTGCCAGCAGTCCAGTCTCTGTATATCCCGGTGGGTACTTT.

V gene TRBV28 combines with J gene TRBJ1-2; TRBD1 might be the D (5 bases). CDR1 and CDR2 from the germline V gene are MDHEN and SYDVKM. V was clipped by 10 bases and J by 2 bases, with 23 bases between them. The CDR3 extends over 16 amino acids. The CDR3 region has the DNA TGTGCCACCCTCCGCGCAGGGACGACATACAACTATGGCTACACCTTC. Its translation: CATLRAGTTYNYGYTF.

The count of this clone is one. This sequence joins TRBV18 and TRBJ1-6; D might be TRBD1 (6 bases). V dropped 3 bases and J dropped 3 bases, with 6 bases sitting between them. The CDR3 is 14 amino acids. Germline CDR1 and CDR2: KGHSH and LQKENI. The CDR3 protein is CASSPDSYNSPLHF. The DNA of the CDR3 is TGTGCCAGCTCACCGGACAGCTATAATTCACCCCTCCACTTT.